This entry describes one T cell receptor (beta chain). Antigen specificity is unknown. TCRdb reprocessed the RT-PCR reads via MiXCR and lists one record per CDR3 protein. The sample yields 300,000 to 350,000 distinct CDR3 sequences, roughly 22% seen once. This sample is part of a study of response to subunit inactivated influenza vaccine. General study findings and limits: With each seasonal influenza vaccination, the authors suggested, few new T cells are recruited.

CDR3 length equals 15 residues. Trimming took 5 bases from V and 4 from J; bases not matched to a gene: 7. The V and J genes are TRBV12-3 or TRBV12-4 and TRBJ1-5; 8 nucleotides line up with TRBD1. The clonotype comes from a man between 50 and 70 years old who received an inactivated influenza vaccine. The sample consisted of PBMCs from blood, taken 21 months after vaccination. The chain's CDR3 is CASSAGQATNQPQHF. The CDR3 nucleotides are TGTGCCAGCAGTGCGGGACAGGCGACAAATCAGCCCCAGCATTTT.